This T cell receptor (beta chain) was recorded in a study of cytomegalovirus exposure and HLA in healthy donors. Across the whole study: Early on, a data release was issued that held approximately 78 million unique TCRs from HLA-typed donors. Study results and limitations: There was a cluster of highly shared sequence variants that was likely a sequencing artifact.

The CDR3 consists of 15 residues. V was pared by 6 bases and J by 2 bases, with 6 bases of the junction left unmatched. Per germline, CDR1 MRHNA and CDR2 SNTAGT. As for the donors, each was a healthy bone marrow donor. The PCR ran on 60 Vbeta and 13 Jbeta primers. The repertoire was sequenced with immunoSEQ multiplex PCR; TCRdb's copy has only in-frame clones and lacks some. This repertoire shows fewer than 250,000 clones, approximately 86% found once; its top ten account for less than 1.3%. This clone was detected only a few times. Antigen: not known. The chain links TRBV6-4 to TRBJ2-3, with TRBD2 matching over 9 bases. This receptor was identified in a boy aged 2 to 10 in good health and CMV-seronegative. Input material: PBMCs. The CDR3 region is CASSVGTSHTDTQYF. The CDR3 DNA reads TGTGCCAGCAGCGTGGGGACTAGCCACACAGATACGCAGTATTTT.